A single sample gave rise to the 17 T cell receptor beta chains below, sequenced in a study of blood T cell repertoires in COVID-19. Using immunoSEQ multiplex PCR, the repertoire was profiled, and TCRdb retains in-frame clones only, with some absent. The sample carries about 120,000 clones, roughly 89% recorded once. The sample taken for sequencing was peripheral blood. The receptor set was obtained from a human donor with acute or convalescent COVID-19. The donor label of this sample is uncertain.

The genes are TRBV30 and TRBJ1-3, with D possibly being TRBD1 (5 bases). The V and J ends lost 0 bases and 0 bases respectively, with 9 bases between them. Germline V lookup: CDR1 GTSNPN, CDR2 SVGIG (reference sequence). CDR3 length equals 15 residues. CDR3 DNA sequence: TGTGCCTGGAGTGTAGGAGACAGCTCTGGAAACACCATATATTTT. Its translation is CAWSVGDSSGNTIYF.

This rearrangement joins TRBV30 to TRBJ1-3; D is perhaps TRBD1 (5 bases). Per the germline V gene, CDR1 is GTSNPN and CDR2 is SVGIG (reference sequence). This CDR3 comprises 14 residues. The ends were cut back, 1 base at V and 0 bases at J, with 7 bases in the middle. CDR3 region: CAWSGGTSGNTIYF. DNA of the CDR3: TGTGCCTGGAGTGGCGGGACCTCTGGAAACACCATATATTTT.

This rearrangement joins TRBV7-2 to TRBJ2-7; D gene unclear. V lost 1 base and J lost 3, with 7 bases in between. Germline CDR1 SGHTA, CDR2 FQGNSA. The CDR3 is 13 amino acids. This CDR3 is CASSLGPDYEQYF. DNA for the CDR3: TGTGCCAGCAGCTTAGGGCCAGACTACGAGCAGTACTTC.

This sequence joins TRBV19 and TRBJ2-3; D is perhaps TRBD2 (5 bases). Germline CDR1 LNHDA, CDR2 SQIVND (reference sequence). V was clipped by 7 bases and J by 1 base, with 12 bases between them. The CDR3 spans 14 residues. CDR3 amino acids: CASKREGGTDTQYF. In DNA form, the CDR3 reads TGTGCCAGTAAACGGGAAGGAGGCACAGATACGCAGTATTTT. Looking up the rest from reference TRBV19 and TRBJ2-3 gives the full variable domain: DGGITQSPKYLFRKEGQNVTLSCEQNLNHDAMYWYRQDPGQGLRLIYYSQIVNDFQKGDIAEGYSVSREKKESFPLTVTSAQKNPTAFYLCASKREGGTDTQYFGPGTRLTVL.

This clone has just one count. This chain uses TRBV20-1 with TRBJ2-5; 8 nucleotides agree with TRBD1. Germline loops: CDR1 DFQATT, CDR2 SNEGSKA (reference sequence). CDR3 length: 14 amino acids. The V segment lost 3 bases and the J segment 4 bases; nucleotides outside the gene matches: 7. The CDR3 here is CSASSRGRGETQYF. The CDR3 DNA sequence: TGCAGTGCTAGTAGCAGGGGGCGCGGAGAGACCCAGTACTTC.

This rearrangement joins TRBV19 to TRBJ1-5; tentatively, D is TRBD1 (5 bases). The CDR3 has 15 amino acids. CDR1 LNHDA and CDR2 SQIVND come from the germline V gene (reference sequence). V lost 1 base and J lost 1, with 8 bases in between. The CDR3 sequence: CASSIGGVSNQPQHF. The DNA for the CDR3 is TGTGCCAGTAGTATAGGGGGGGTAAGCAATCAGCCCCAGCATTTT.

The chain links TRBV3-1 (or the pseudogene TRBV3-2) to TRBJ2-1, with 15 bases identical to TRBD2. CDR1 is LGHDT, CDR2 YNNKEL, per germline (reference sequence). The CDR3 totals 15 residues. The V segment lost 6 bases and the J segment 9 bases; nucleotides outside the gene matches: 6. The CDR3 DNA sequence: TGTGCCAGCAGTCGTGGACTAGCGGGAGGGGCTGAGCAGTTCTTC. This encodes CASSRGLAGGAEQFF.

This clone has only one observation. The V gene is TRBV5-1, the J gene TRBJ1-1; D remains unclear. V was clipped by 0 bases and J by 1 base, with 13 bases between them. The CDR3 runs to 16 residues. The V gene's germline CDR1 is SGHRS and CDR2 YFSETQ. The CDR3 sequence: CASSLADTSGNTEAFF. The CDR3 bases are TGCGCCAGCAGCTTGGCCGATACCTCCGGGAACACTGAAGCTTTCTTT. Full variable domain (outside the CDR3, taken from reference TRBV5-1 and TRBJ1-1): KAGVTQTPRYLIKTRGQQVTLSCSPISGHRSVSWYQQTPGQGLQFLFEYFSETQRNKGNFPGRFSGRQFSNSRSEMNVSTLELGDSALYLCASSLADTSGNTEAFFGQGTRLTVV.

The chain is built from TRBV5-1 and TRBJ1-6, with D perhaps matching TRBD1 (5 bases). With 4 bases removed from V and 0 bases from J, the gap between germline ends came to 14 bases. In germline, CDR1 is SGHRS, CDR2 YFSETQ. The CDR3 is 17 amino acids. The CDR3 loop reads CASSTEGRGSYNSPLHF. The CDR3 DNA is TGCGCCAGCAGCACGGAGGGGCGGGGCTCCTATAATTCACCCCTCCACTTT.

V is TRBV4-1 and J is TRBJ1-1; maybe TRBD1 (6 bases). V gave up 0 bases and J gave up 11 bases, with 13 bases separating them. The CDR3 covers 13 residues. From germline, CDR1 is MGHRA and CDR2 YSYEKL. This CDR3 reads CASSQDGSQGAFF. CDR3 nucleotide sequence: TGCGCCAGCAGCCAAGATGGGTCCCAGGGGGCTTTCTTT.

This chain links TRBV29-1 with TRBJ1-2; D might be TRBD1 (5 bases). The germline V and J ends were trimmed by 5 bases and 1 base, with 8 bases remaining between them. This CDR3 is 12 amino acids long. Germline V CDR1 and CDR2: SQVTM, ANQGSEA. CDR3 sequence (DNA): TGCAGCGTTCTGACAGATAACTATGGCTACACCTTC. Its translation is CSVLTDNYGYTF.

V is TRBV7-3 and J is TRBJ1-5, with 9 bases identical to TRBD1. Trimming cost V 4 bases and J 7 bases; bases outside gene matches: 2. The CDR3 runs to 13 residues. Germline V lookup: CDR1 SGHTA, CDR2 FQGTGA. The CDR3 protein is CASSSTGGQPQHF. CDR3 nucleotides: TGTGCCAGCAGCTCGACAGGGGGGCAGCCCCAGCATTTT.

V gene TRBV12-3 or TRBV12-4 combines with J gene TRBJ2-1; a possible D gene is TRBD1 (6 bases). V lost 5 bases and J 12 bases, leaving 14 bases between the germline ends. CDR3 length: 12 amino acids. The CDR3 region has the DNA TGTGCCAGCAGTATACAGGGTTTATGGCAGTTCTTC. Translated, it gives CASSIQGLWQFF.

This chain connects TRBV5-1 to TRBJ1-1; TRBD1 aligns across 9 bases. Trimming took 2 bases from V and 5 from J; bases not matched to a gene: 4. CDR3 length: 14 amino acids. From germline, CDR1 is SGHRS and CDR2 YFSETQ. CDR3 amino acids: CASSLLDRGTEAFF. The CDR3 DNA is TGCGCCAGCAGCTTACTGGACAGGGGAACTGAAGCTTTCTTT.

The CDR3 loop reads CASSYRGLWSGNQPQHF. The CDR3 DNA follows: TGTGCCAGCAGTTACAGGGGGCTCTGGTCGGGCAATCAGCCCCAGCATTTT. The gene calls are TRBV6-2 or TRBV6-3 and TRBJ1-5; 7 bases line up with TRBD1. Germline CDR1 reads MNHEY; CDR2 reads SVGEGT. Trimming cost V 2 bases and J 2 bases; bases outside gene matches: 9. The CDR3 totals 17 residues.

The rearrangement links TRBV11-2 to TRBJ2-1, with D possibly being TRBD2 (6 bases). The CDR3 is 15 amino acids. Germline V gene lookup returns CDR1 SGHAT and CDR2 FQNNGV. V was cut by 1 base and J by 5 bases, with 12 bases left in between. CDR3 nucleotides: TGTGCCAGCAGCTTAGGAGCTAGCGCACACAATGAGCAGTTCTTC. This gives the protein CASSLGASAHNEQFF. The full variable domain, with the rest looked up from reference TRBV11-2 and TRBJ2-1, is EAGVAQSPRYKIIEKRQSVAFWCNPISGHATLYWYQQILGQGPKLLIQFQNNGVVDDSQLPKDRFSAERLKGVDSTLKIQPAKLEDSAVYLCASSLGASAHNEQFFGPGTRLTVL.

The CDR3 spells CASSRGPGTGWGGYTF. The CDR3 nucleotides are TGTGCCAGCAGTCGGGGTCCCGGGACAGGGTGGGGTGGCTACACCTTC. The V call is TRBV3-1 (or the pseudogene TRBV3-2), the J call TRBJ1-2, with 9 positions matching TRBD1. Germline trimming cut 6 bases from V and 7 bases from J; bases unmatched to any gene: 15. The germline CDR1 and CDR2 sequences are LGHDT and YNNKEL (reference sequence). CDR3 length: 16 residues.